This paragraph reports one T cell receptor beta chain. This clonotype has a handful of counts. No cognate antigen has been identified for it. There are no base qualities to consult, and no much larger clone falls within one base. The data were obtained in a study of T-cell reconstitution after alpha-beta-depleted transplantation in children (dated by TCRdb to about 2016). Concerning the study at large: Using TCR repertoire profiling, the study quantitatively followed how T-cell immune reconstitution unfolded in children after TCRalphabeta/CD19-depleted allogeneic hematopoietic cell transplantation. The study at large found these results: In some patients, the high TCRbeta diversity seen at day 60 was put down to recipient T cells and intrathymic progenitors that had survived conditioning. About two months after transplant, the apparently early recovery of alphabetaT-cell counts reportedly depended on just several hundred clones that had expanded rapidly and came from non-depleted graft cells. The frequencies of hyperexpanded clones fell over the following months, and after one year, T-cell counts and TCRbeta diversity were mostly attributed to newly produced T cells.

The sample's treatment or condition label, in plain terms: allogeneic hematopoietic cell transplantation with graft depleted of TCRalphabeta T cells and CD19 B cells. Transplant recipients were children who received TCRalphabeta/CD19-depleted allogeneic hematopoietic cell grafts. The library was obtained by PCR. Reads for this sample came from an Illumina HiSeq 2500. To normalize quantification of the TCRbeta repertoire, the TCR libraries were built with molecular barcoding that relied on unique molecular identifiers. TCRdb's own reprocessing of the public reads used fastp at Q25 and MiXCR and kept productive beta chains. Duplicate CDR3 protein sequences are folded into a single record with the most common DNA and genes. The sample has 450,000 to 700,000 distinct CDR3 sequences on record, more than 20% of them singletons. The ten largest clones add up to 35% to 40% of the sample. Via the germline V gene, CDR1 is ENHRY and CDR2 SYGVKD. V is cut back by 7 bases and J by 1 base, with 1 base in the junction unmatched. Including cysteine and phenylalanine, the CDR3 has 13 amino acids. The CDR3 DNA has 39 bases and is translated from base 1.

Rearrangement joined TRBV10-3 to TRBJ2-3, with 8 central nucleotides matching TRBD1. The source is a boy under three years old with Wiskott-Aldrich syndrome, due to receive a stem cell transplant. Sequences were derived from PBMCs, sampled before TCRalphabeta/CD19-depleted stem cell transplant. CDR3 loop: CAITGQGTDTQYF. The DNA is TGTGCCATCACGGGACAGGGCACAGATACGCAGTATTTT.